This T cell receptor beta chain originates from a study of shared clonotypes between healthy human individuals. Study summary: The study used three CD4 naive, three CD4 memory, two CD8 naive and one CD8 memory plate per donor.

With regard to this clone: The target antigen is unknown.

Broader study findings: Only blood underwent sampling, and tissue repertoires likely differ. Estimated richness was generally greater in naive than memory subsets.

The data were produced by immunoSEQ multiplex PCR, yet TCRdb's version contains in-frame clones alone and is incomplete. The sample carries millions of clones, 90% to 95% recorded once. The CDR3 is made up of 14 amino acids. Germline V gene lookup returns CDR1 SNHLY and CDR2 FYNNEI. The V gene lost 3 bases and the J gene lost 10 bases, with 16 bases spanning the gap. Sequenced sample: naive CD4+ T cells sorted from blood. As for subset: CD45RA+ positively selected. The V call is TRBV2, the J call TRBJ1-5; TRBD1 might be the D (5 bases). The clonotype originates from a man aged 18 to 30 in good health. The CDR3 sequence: CASSDGARDPPQHF. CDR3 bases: TGTGCCAGCAGTGATGGGGCCAGAGATCCCCCCCAGCATTTT.